The rows below give T cell receptor beta chains drawn from one sample of a study of T-cell memory formation after mild COVID-19. TCRdb recomputed calls from the 5' RACE reads with MiXCR, one row per CDR3 protein. The profile shows roughly 610,000 distinct CDR3 sequences, about 18% of them singletons. The specimen was PBMCs or a T cell subset sorted from them (not recorded which). All receptors come from an adult woman who had mild COVID-19 (a few samples of this study predate the infection). Cell type and time point are not known. CDR3s include the opening cysteine and the closing phenylalanine or tryptophan. The order of the fields is V gene, clone size, D gene, J gene, CDR3 length, CDR3 protein, CDR3 DNA. D genes are given only for firm matches. Not every row has a clone size; where given, it reads once, few, many or a size class.

v_gene: TRBV23-1
abundance: .
d_gene: TRBD2
j_gene: TRBJ2-3
len: 14
CDR3aa: CANRKKRETDTQYF
CDR3nt: TGCGCCAACAGGAAGAAGCGGGAAACAGATACGCAGTATTTT

v_gene: TRBV7-2
abundance: few
d_gene: TRBD1
j_gene: TRBJ2-4
len: 14
CDR3aa: CASSSNRDSPFQYF
CDR3nt: TGTGCCAGCAGCTCGAACCGGGACAGCCCTTTTCAGTACTTC

v_gene: TRBV7-2
abundance: .
d_gene: .
j_gene: TRBJ2-5
len: 15
CDR3aa: CASSLELRGEETQYF
CDR3nt: TGTGCCAGCAGCTTAGAGCTGCGAGGGGAGGAGACCCAGTACTTC

v_gene: TRBV4-1
abundance: .
d_gene: TRBD1
j_gene: TRBJ1-1
len: 14
CDR3aa: CASSQAQGVAEAFF
CDR3nt: TGCGCCAGCAGCCAAGCCCAGGGGGTGGCTGAAGCTTTCTTT

v_gene: TRBV4-1
abundance: few
d_gene: .
j_gene: TRBJ1-1
len: 15
CDR3aa: CASSLHKEENTEAFF
CDR3nt: TGCGCCAGCAGCCTCCACAAGGAAGAGAACACTGAAGCTTTCTTT

v_gene: TRBV5-4
abundance: .
d_gene: .
j_gene: TRBJ1-1
len: 15
CDR3aa: CASSLAGEMNTEAFF
CDR3nt: TGTGCCAGCAGCTTGGCCGGGGAAATGAACACTGAAGCTTTCTTT

v_gene: TRBV7-9
abundance: .
d_gene: TRBD1
j_gene: TRBJ2-5
len: 16
CDR3aa: CASSSSGQGTWETQYF
CDR3nt: TGTGCCAGCAGCTCTTCGGGACAGGGGACGTGGGAGACCCAGTACTTC

v_gene: TRBV30
abundance: .
d_gene: TRBD2
j_gene: TRBJ2-1
len: 16
CDR3aa: CAWSRGTSGSYNEQFF
CDR3nt: TGTGCCTGGAGCAGAGGGACTAGCGGGTCCTACAATGAGCAGTTCTTC

v_gene: TRBV7-8
abundance: few
d_gene: .
j_gene: TRBJ2-1
len: 16
CDR3aa: CASSLVERVLYNEQFF
CDR3nt: TGTGCCAGCAGCTTAGTTGAGCGGGTCCTGTACAATGAGCAGTTCTTC

v_gene: TRBV19
abundance: .
d_gene: TRBD1
j_gene: TRBJ1-6
len: 14
CDR3aa: CASRGQGDNSPLHF
CDR3nt: TGTGCCAGTAGGGGACAGGGGGATAATTCACCCCTCCACTTT

v_gene: TRBV5-1
abundance: many
d_gene: TRBD2
j_gene: TRBJ2-1
len: 15
CDR3aa: CASSLAGGYMYEQFF
CDR3nt: TGCGCCAGCAGCTTGGCGGGGGGGTATATGTATGAGCAGTTCTTC

v_gene: TRBV5-1
abundance: few
d_gene: TRBD1
j_gene: TRBJ1-1
len: 15
CDR3aa: CASSIRTGGDTEAFF
CDR3nt: TGCGCCAGCAGCATCCGAACAGGGGGCGACACTGAAGCTTTCTTT

v_gene: TRBV20-1
abundance: many
d_gene: .
j_gene: TRBJ2-6
len: 14
CDR3aa: CSASENSGANVLTF
CDR3nt: TGCAGTGCTTCTGAGAACTCTGGGGCCAACGTCCTGACTTTC

v_gene: TRBV18
abundance: few
d_gene: TRBD1
j_gene: TRBJ1-2
len: 15
CDR3aa: CASSPSQGDFYGYTF
CDR3nt: TGTGCCAGCTCACCGAGCCAGGGGGATTTCTATGGCTACACCTTC